This T cell receptor beta chain was sequenced in a study of Graves' ophthalmopathy and Graves' hyperthyroidism. Study details: No treatment had been given when peripheral blood was collected at initial diagnosis.

From germline, CDR1 is ENHRY and CDR2 SYGVKD. The CDR3 is 15 residues long. V lost 10 bases, J lost 2 bases, and 14 bases stayed unmatched. RNA transcripts served as template for amplifying TCR beta CDR3 sequences. HTBI-primed RT-PCR formed the first round, and a multiplex PCR formed the second. MiXCR, applied by TCRdb to the multiplex PCR reads, yields one record per CDR3 protein. The repertoire consists of 350,000 to 400,000 distinct CDR3 sequences, with around 18% occurring once and the leading ten covering around 1.6%. Whole-study results and caveats: The model's ophthalmopathy progression predictions had approximately 69% sensitivity and approximately 72% specificity.

This clonotype was recorded a few times. Its target is not known. No donor had other autoimmune disease, uncontrolled infection, pregnancy or lactation. Sampling less than 13 ml of fresh peripheral blood provided the PBMCs. Source material: peripheral blood. This TCR derives from a woman aged 18-30 years with Graves' ophthalmopathy. The chain is built from TRBV10-3 and TRBJ2-7, with TRBD2 identical over 7 bases. CDR3 protein: CATHDRASGAYEQYF. For the CDR3, the DNA is TGTGCCACCCATGATCGAGCTAGCGGAGCCTACGAGCAGTACTTC.